The present TCR beta chain was sequenced within a study of vaccination and CD4 T cells after COVID-19. Study background: Convalescent donors totaled six males and four females, including two who were Hispanic. For post-vaccine samples, collection took place a median around 73 days after dose two, ranging from 14 to 241.

Trimming cost V 8 bases and J 2 bases, with 8 bases left between them. The CDR3 sequence is 12 residues long. Germline CDR1 MNHNS, CDR2 SASEGT. The treatment: roughly ten-day PBMC culture with coronavirus spike peptide pools or control peptides (ViraFEST assay). The unexposed donor provided CD4+ T cells, which were taken before the COVID-19 pandemic (2011-2018). Sequence data for DNA of cultured CD4+ T cells were generated by the Oncomine TCR Beta short-read assay. From CD4+ T cells that had been cultured, genomic DNA was extracted. Via MiXCR, TCRdb re-called the PCR reads, giving one row per CDR3 protein. The sample includes 3,500 to 4,500 distinct CDR3 sequences, roughly 25% of them seen just once. This clonotype appeared a few times. Its antigen is not identified.

What was sequenced was CD4+ T cells from blood, cultured in vitro. This TCR came from a human donor in good health. This sequence joins TRBV6-1 and TRBJ2-3, with a weak D call TRBD2 (6 bases). CDR3 bases: TGTGCCAGCGGGGGGTTCACAGATACGCAGTATTTT. Residues: CASGGFTDTQYF.